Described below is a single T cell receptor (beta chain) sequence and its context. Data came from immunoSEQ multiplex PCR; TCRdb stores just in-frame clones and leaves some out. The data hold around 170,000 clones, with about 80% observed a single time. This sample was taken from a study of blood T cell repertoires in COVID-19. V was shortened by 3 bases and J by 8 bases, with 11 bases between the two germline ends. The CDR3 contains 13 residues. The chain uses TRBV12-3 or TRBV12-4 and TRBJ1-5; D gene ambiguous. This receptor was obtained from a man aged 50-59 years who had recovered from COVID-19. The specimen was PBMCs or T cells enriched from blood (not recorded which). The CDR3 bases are TGTGCCAGCAGTTTGGGAGGTATTAAGCCCCAGCATTTT. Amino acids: CASSLGGIKPQHF.